This TCR beta chain was identified during a study of T cell responses to AZD1222 COVID-19 vaccine. Assay used: immunoSEQ multiplex PCR; TCRdb lists only in-frame clones, some missing. Its table records about 140,000 clones. With regard to this clone: No antigen is known for it.

Study outcomes and limitations: Compared with day 0, the breadth and depth of the Spike-specific TCR repertoire rose significantly after two doses of AZD1222. The number of AZD1222 recipients seropositive at baseline was only five to seven.

The CDR3 loop spans 15 amino acids. V dropped 2 bases and J dropped 4 bases, with 15 bases sitting between them. Germline assignment: CDR1 SGHRS and CDR2 YFSETQ. Sequences were obtained from peripheral blood. This clonotype was sampled from an adult in good health. The rearrangement uses TRBV5-1 and TRBJ1-1; a weak D match, TRBD1 (6 bases). The CDR3: CASSFSLGGGTEAFF. DNA of the CDR3: TGCGCCAGCAGCTTCAGCTTAGGAGGGGGCACTGAAGCTTTCTTT.